A selection of T cell receptor beta chains follows, all from one sample in a study of CD8+ T cells in alopecia areata. The table came from immunoSEQ multiplex PCR; TCRdb's copy has only in-frame clones and leaves some out. The sample carries 130,000 to 150,000 clones, around 49% recorded once. Sample: CD4+ T cells sorted from blood, taken at week 0. Receptors originate from a human donor with alopecia areata. CDR3s include the opening cysteine and the closing phenylalanine or tryptophan. The D gene is left open where the match is weak. Clone size is shown for a subset of rows, as once, few, many or a class of expanded clone.

CDR3 DNA	CDR3 protein	D gene	CDR3 length	J gene	V gene	clone size
TGTGCCAGCAGTTCCGTGAACACTGAAGCTTTCTTT	CASSSVNTEAFF	-	12	TRBJ1-1	TRBV28	-
TGCGCCAGCAGCTATTTACAGGGGAACACTGAAGCTTTCTTT	CASSYLQGNTEAFF	-	14	TRBJ1-1	TRBV4-1	-
TGTGCCATCAGTGCCACTACGGAAACAAATGAGCAGTTCTTC	CAISATTETNEQFF	-	14	TRBJ2-1	TRBV10-3	few
TGTGCCAGCAGCTCCGGGTCAAGCAAGCAGTTCTTC	CASSSGSSKQFF	-	12	TRBJ2-1	TRBV13	-
TGTGCCTGCTCCGCGGTCGGGACTAGCGGAGATACGCAGTATTTT	CACSAVGTSGDTQYF	TRBD2	15	TRBJ2-3	TRBV30	-
TGTGCCAGCAAGAAAGAACCTAGCACAGATACGCAGTATTTT	CASKKEPSTDTQYF	-	14	TRBJ2-3	TRBV2	-
TGCAGCGTTGCAACACAGGGTGGGGAGCAGTACTTC	CSVATQGGEQYF	-	12	TRBJ2-7	TRBV29-1	few
TGTGCCTGGAGGTCCTGGGACAGATATGGCTACACCTTC	CAWRSWDRYGYTF	TRBD1	13	TRBJ1-2	TRBV30	few
TGTGCCAGCAGTGCCCAGACAGGGGTCACTGAAGCTTTCTTT	CASSAQTGVTEAFF	TRBD1	14	TRBJ1-1	TRBV6-1	-
TGTGCCAGCGGGACTAGCGGCTCCTACGAGCAGTACTTC	CASGTSGSYEQYF	TRBD2	13	TRBJ2-7	TRBV6-1	few
TGTGCCAGCAGAACAGCGGGAGCAGGAGAGACCCAGTACTTC	CASRTAGAGETQYF	TRBD2	14	TRBJ2-5	TRBV7-2	-
TGTGCCTGGAGTTTACTAGCGGCCTACGAGCAGTACTTC	CAWSLLAAYEQYF	TRBD2	13	TRBJ2-7	TRBV30	-
TGCAGCGTAAGCGGGAGAGGGACCTACGAGCAGTACTTC	CSVSGRGTYEQYF	TRBD2	13	TRBJ2-7	TRBV29-1	-
TGCAGTGCTGGCCGGACCACTGAAGCTTTCTTT	CSAGRTTEAFF	-	11	TRBJ1-1	TRBV20-1	-
TGCGCCAGCAGCCTCATCTGGACTTCTTCCTACGAGCAGTACTTC	CASSLIWTSSYEQYF	-	15	TRBJ2-7	TRBV5-1	few
TGTGCCAGCTCAGCCCGGTCTTTCACAGATACGCAGTATTTT	CASSARSFTDTQYF	-	14	TRBJ2-3	TRBV9	-
TGCAGCGGACAGGGCAGCTCCTACGAGCAGTACTTC	CSGQGSSYEQYF	TRBD1	12	TRBJ2-7	TRBV29-1	-
TGTGCCAGCAGCTCCGTGTCCGGGGAGCTGTTTTTT	CASSSVSGELFF	-	12	TRBJ2-2	TRBV7-3	-
TGTGCCAGCAGCTTAGAATCGTCGGGTCCCCACGGAGGAGAGACCCAGTACTTC	CASSLESSGPHGGETQYF	-	18	TRBJ2-5	TRBV7-2	medium-sized
TGCGCCAGCAGCCTCCAAAAGTTGTCTGAAGCTTTCTTT	CASSLQKLSEAFF	-	13	TRBJ1-1	TRBV5-1	-
TGCAGCGTTGGTGGGGCCCCTGGGAATGAGCAGTTCTTC	CSVGGAPGNEQFF	-	13	TRBJ2-1	TRBV29-1	-
TGCGCCAGCAGCCCTGGGGATAGCAATCAGCCCCAGCATTTT	CASSPGDSNQPQHF	-	14	TRBJ1-5	TRBV5-1	many
TGTGCCAGCACCCCGATTCCGGGGCCCGCCTACGAGCAGTACTTC	CASTPIPGPAYEQYF	-	15	TRBJ2-7	TRBV6-5	few
TGTGCCAGTAGTGCGGTTTCGTCGAGGACAGGGAGAGGTGGTGGCTACACCTTC	CASSAVSSRTGRGGGYTF	TRBD1	18	TRBJ1-2	TRBV19	-
TGCAGCGTACGACAGGGGACCGGGGAGCTGTTTTTT	CSVRQGTGELFF	TRBD1	12	TRBJ2-2	TRBV29-1	few
TGTGCCAGCAGCTTACAGGGGGTAGGATCCTACGAGCAGTACTTC	CASSLQGVGSYEQYF	TRBD1	15	TRBJ2-7	TRBV7-2	-
TGCGCCAGCAGCCAAAATGATAAGGGAGAGACCCAGTACTTC	CASSQNDKGETQYF	-	14	TRBJ2-5	TRBV4-3	few
TGTGCCAGCAGTCGAGGGAGTACCGGGGAGCTGTTTTTT	CASSRGSTGELFF	-	13	TRBJ2-2	TRBV6-5	-
TGTGCCAGCAGTGAATTAGGGGGAAATAATGAAAAACTGTTTTTT	CASSELGGNNEKLFF	-	15	TRBJ1-4	TRBV25-1	few
TGTGCCTGGAGTCCCGGCAGGGAGACCCAGTACTTC	CAWSPGRETQYF	-	12	TRBJ2-5	TRBV30	few
TGCAGCGCCTTGGGTTTTTACACTGAAGCTTTCTTT	CSALGFYTEAFF	-	12	TRBJ1-1	TRBV29-1	-
TGTGCCAGCAGCTCAAACGAGCAGTACTTC	CASSSNEQYF	-	10	TRBJ2-7	TRBV7-4	-
TGTGCCAGCAGTTACTCAGCGACGTACCGAGAAGCTTTCTTT	CASSYSATYREAFF	-	14	TRBJ1-1	TRBV6-5	once
TGCGCCAGCAGCCAAGGGACAGGGGGGCAGCCCCAGCATTTT	CASSQGTGGQPQHF	TRBD1	14	TRBJ1-5	TRBV5-1	few
TGTGCCTGGAAACTAGAATTGGGGACCGGGGAGCTGTTTTTT	CAWKLELGTGELFF	-	14	TRBJ2-2	TRBV30	few
TGTGCCTCGGCTACGGGACTAGCGGCGACCGGGGAGCTGTTTTTT	CASATGLAATGELFF	TRBD2	15	TRBJ2-2	TRBV30	-
TGTGCCTGGAGTGCTAGCGGGAGCACAGATACGCAGTATTTT	CAWSASGSTDTQYF	TRBD2	14	TRBJ2-3	TRBV30	-
TGTGCCACCCAGGGGGACAGGGACCGAGAGACCCAGTACTTC	CATQGDRDRETQYF	TRBD1	14	TRBJ2-5	TRBV2	-
TGCAGCGCCCGGACAGGGGATAACGGCTACACCTTC	CSARTGDNGYTF	TRBD1	12	TRBJ1-2	TRBV29-1	-
TGTGCCAGTAGGGCCGGGACGGCGAACACCGGGGAGCTGTTTTTT	CASRAGTANTGELFF	-	15	TRBJ2-2	TRBV19	-
TGTGCCAGCAGCTTAGGAAGAGAGTACGAGCAGTACTTC	CASSLGREYEQYF	-	13	TRBJ2-7	TRBV7-9	-
TGCAGCGTCGTACCGGGACTAGCGGTGGGGGAGACCCAGTACTTC	CSVVPGLAVGETQYF	TRBD2	15	TRBJ2-5	TRBV29-1	few
TGTGCCAGCAGTTACGATCCACAGAGCTCCTACGAGCAGTACTTC	CASSYDPQSSYEQYF	-	15	TRBJ2-7	TRBV6-5	few
TGTGCCAGCAGCTTAGTGGGTAGCGGGACGCCGATTCAGTACTTC	CASSLVGSGTPIQYF	TRBD2	15	TRBJ2-4	TRBV7-2	-
TGCGCCAGCAGCTTGGACGGCTCCACAGATACGCAGTATTTT	CASSLDGSTDTQYF	-	14	TRBJ2-3	TRBV5-1	-
TGCGCCAGCAGTCAAAAAGCACCTAGCACAGATACGCAGTATTTT	CASSQKAPSTDTQYF	-	15	TRBJ2-3	TRBV23-1	-
TGTGCCAGCACCTCCGCAGGGCCCCAGCATTTT	CASTSAGPQHF	-	11	TRBJ1-5	TRBV6-1	-
TGTGCCAGCAGCTCCGGGACGATGAATGTTTTT	CASSSGTMNVF	-	11	TRBJ1-4	TRBV7-9	medium-sized
TGTGCCATCAGTGATAGTTTGGGGGACAGGGGTGTGCAGACCCAGTACTTC	CAISDSLGDRGVQTQYF	TRBD1	17	TRBJ2-5	TRBV10-3	few